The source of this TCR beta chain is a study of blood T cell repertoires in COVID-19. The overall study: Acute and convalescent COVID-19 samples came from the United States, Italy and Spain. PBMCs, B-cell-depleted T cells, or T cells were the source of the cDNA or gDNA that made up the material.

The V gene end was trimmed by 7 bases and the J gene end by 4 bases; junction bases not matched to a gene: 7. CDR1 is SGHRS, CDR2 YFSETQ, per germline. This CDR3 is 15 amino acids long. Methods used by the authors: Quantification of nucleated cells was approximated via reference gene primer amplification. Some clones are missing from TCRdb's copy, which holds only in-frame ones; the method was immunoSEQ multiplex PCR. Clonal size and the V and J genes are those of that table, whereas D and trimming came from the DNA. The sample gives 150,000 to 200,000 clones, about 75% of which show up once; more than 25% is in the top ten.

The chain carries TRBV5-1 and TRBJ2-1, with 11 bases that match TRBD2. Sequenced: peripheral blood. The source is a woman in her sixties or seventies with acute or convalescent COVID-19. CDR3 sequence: CASGEGLAVYNEQFF. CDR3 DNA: TGCGCCAGCGGCGAGGGACTAGCGGTTTACAATGAGCAGTTCTTC. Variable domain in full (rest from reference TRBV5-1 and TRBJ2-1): KAGVTQTPRYLIKTRGQQVTLSCSPISGHRSVSWYQQTPGQGLQFLFEYFSETQRNKGNFPGRFSGRQFSNSRSEMNVSTLELGDSALYLCASGEGLAVYNEQFFGPGTRLTVL.